The sample holds a few counts of the clone carrying this T cell receptor (beta chain). This sample was included in a study of response to subunit inactivated influenza vaccine. The CDR3 is 16 amino acids. V was shortened by 1 base and J by 2 bases, with 13 bases between the two germline ends. Germline CDR1 SGHTA, CDR2 FQGNSA. TCRdb re-called the RT-PCR reads with MiXCR, one entry per CDR3 protein. The data contain a few hundred thousand distinct CDR3 sequences, over 9% of them seen just once; the ten biggest clones take up around 10%. This sample was shared with a second study, whose subject was T cells expressing NK-cell markers. From that second work: Production of TCR beta cDNA relied on 5'RACE template switching with UMIs. Seven donors tested HCMV-seropositive and one tested seronegative among the eight sequenced.

The chain couples TRBV7-2 to TRBJ2-3; TRBD2 is a possible D gene (6 bases). The source material was PBMCs from blood, sampled on the day of vaccination. This clonotype was sampled from a man in his fifties or sixties who received an inactivated influenza vaccine. This CDR3 is CASSLGGTTFTDTQYF. CDR3 bases: TGTGCCAGCAGCTTAGGCGGGACCACTTTCACAGATACGCAGTATTTT.